These 16 T cell receptor beta chains originate from one sample sequenced in a study of CD8+ T cells in alopecia areata. Treatment described: oral pan-JAK inhibitor, 5-10 mg twice daily. RNA extraction was followed by reverse transcription into cDNA, which acted as the sequencing template. The data were produced by immunoSEQ multiplex PCR, yet TCRdb's version contains in-frame clones alone and is incomplete. Of about 180,000 clones listed, 50% to 75% are singletons. The sequencing here drew on CD4+ T cells sorted from blood, taken between weeks 55 and 65, from a patient treated with tofacitinib. All receptors derive from a human donor with alopecia areata.

V and J are TRBV6-5 and TRBJ2-7, with TRBD1 matching 10 bases. There are 15 residues in the CDR3. The germline CDR1 and CDR2 sequences are MNHEY and SVGAGI. V lost 8 bases, J lost 3 bases, and 10 bases stayed unmatched. The CDR3 nucleotides read TGTGCCAGCGGAACCCCAGGGACAGGGGTCTACGAGCAGTACTTC. This encodes CASGTPGTGVYEQYF.

The CDR3: CAWSRTGGVYEQYF. CDR3 sequence (DNA): TGTGCCTGGAGTCGGACAGGGGGGGTGTACGAGCAGTACTTC. This sequence joins TRBV30 and TRBJ2-7; the match to TRBD1 covers 10 bases. CDR1 is GTSNPN and CDR2 is SVGIG in the germline V gene (reference sequence). The CDR3 runs 14 residues. The ends lost 2 bases at V and 4 bases at J; junction bases unmatched: 5.

V gene TRBV6-5 combines with J gene TRBJ1-5; 9 bases line up with TRBD1. Germline CDR1 MNHEY, CDR2 SVGAGI. The CDR3 extends over 14 amino acids. The J segment lost 5 bases and the V segment lost 6 bases, leaving 5 bases of the junction unmatched. The CDR3 here is CASSPGQGYQPQHF. The DNA of the CDR3 is TGTGCCAGCAGCCCGGGACAGGGTTATCAGCCCCAGCATTTT.

The chain recombines TRBV20-1 with TRBJ2-5; D call uncertain. CDR1 and CDR2 from the germline V gene are DFQATT and SNEGSKA (reference sequence). V was cut by 1 base and J by 4 bases, with 4 bases left in between. This CDR3 contains 11 residues. The CDR3 DNA is TGCAGTGCTAGAGGGGGAGAGACCCAGTACTTC. It is translated as CSARGGETQYF.

This clone was seen only a few times. This chain joins TRBV5-1 and TRBJ2-7; D possibly corresponds to TRBD2 (6 bases). V lost 4 bases, J lost 4 bases, and 12 bases lay in between. The CDR3 covers 13 residues. Germline V lookup: CDR1 SGHRS, CDR2 YFSETQ. The DNA of the CDR3 is TGCGCCAGCAGCACGGCGGGGCCTTACGAGCAGTACTTC. Amino acid sequence: CASSTAGPYEQYF. The complete variable domain, with remaining parts taken from reference TRBV5-1 and TRBJ2-7, reads KAGVTQTPRYLIKTRGQQVTLSCSPISGHRSVSWYQQTPGQGLQFLFEYFSETQRNKGNFPGRFSGRQFSNSRSEMNVSTLELGDSALYLCASSTAGPYEQYFGPGTRLTVT.

This chain joins TRBV7-9 and TRBJ1-6; 9 nucleotides match TRBD1. The CDR3 has 15 amino acids. Germline trimming cut 3 bases from V and 10 bases from J; bases unmatched to any gene: 7. Germline values: CDR1 SEHNR, CDR2 FQNEAQ (reference sequence). The CDR3 sequence: CASSLSRQGVSPLHF. For the CDR3, the DNA is TGTGCCAGCAGCTTGTCGAGACAGGGGGTATCACCCCTCCACTTT.

This chain uses TRBV30 with TRBJ2-7; 7 bases are a match to TRBD1. This CDR3 has 14 amino acids. V shed 2 bases, J shed 2 bases, and the junction held 6 bases outside the gene matches. Germline loops: CDR1 GTSNPN, CDR2 SVGIG (reference sequence). The CDR3 here is CAWSPGRGPYEQYF. The CDR3 region has the DNA TGTGCCTGGAGTCCGGGAAGGGGGCCCTACGAGCAGTACTTC.

The rearrangement joins TRBV7-2 to TRBJ2-1; D not certain. Per germline, CDR1 SGHTA and CDR2 FQGNSA. V lost 4 bases and J lost 5, with 12 bases in between. CDR3 length equals 14 residues. The CDR3 DNA sequence: TGTGCCAGCAGCTCCGCCACGGTCCACAATGAGCAGTTCTTC. This encodes CASSSATVHNEQFF.

The chain links TRBV6-5 to TRBJ1-2; 9 bases match TRBD1. The CDR3 is 15 amino acids. In germline, CDR1 is MNHEY, CDR2 SVGAGI. The junction had 5 bases not matched to a gene; V was cut back by 2 bases and J by 4 bases. The CDR3 bases are TGTGCCAGCAGTTACCGGGGACAGGGCAGCTATGGCTACACCTTC. This sequence encodes CASSYRGQGSYGYTF.

The V call is TRBV30, the J call TRBJ2-1, with 8 bases aligning to TRBD2. The J segment lost 3 bases and the V segment lost 4 bases, leaving 5 bases of the junction unmatched. The CDR3 extends over 14 amino acids. CDR1 GTSNPN and CDR2 SVGIG come from the germline V gene (reference sequence). CDR3 region: CAWTTSGLYNEQFF. The CDR3 nucleotides are TGTGCCTGGACCACTAGCGGCCTCTACAATGAGCAGTTCTTC.

The V gene is TRBV2, the J gene TRBJ2-3; D is undetermined. Looked up from germline, CDR1 is SNHLY and CDR2 is FYNNEI. Trimming stripped 6 bases from V and 6 bases from J, with 7 bases between. The CDR3 sequence is 11 residues long. The CDR3 region is CASSPADTQYF. DNA for the CDR3: TGTGCCAGCAGCCCCGCGGATACGCAGTATTTT.

This clone appeared a few times. V usage is TRBV7-9 and J usage is TRBJ2-7; 11 nucleotides line up with TRBD1. The CDR3 spans 16 residues. The J segment lost 2 bases and the V segment lost 2 bases, leaving 5 bases of the junction unmatched. Germline CDR1 is SEHNR and CDR2 is FQNEAQ (reference sequence). CDR3 sequence reads: CASSLISGQGAYEQYF. The CDR3 DNA reads TGTGCCAGCAGCTTAATCTCGGGACAGGGGGCCTACGAGCAGTACTTC.

This clone was seen a handful of times. The V and J genes are TRBV7-9 and TRBJ1-1; no clear D gene. This CDR3 region has 14 residues. Germline CDR1 SEHNR, CDR2 FQNEAQ (reference sequence). Trimming cost V 7 bases and J 1 base, with 13 bases left between them. This CDR3 is CASTLENGNTEAFF. The CDR3 DNA follows: TGTGCCAGCACCCTAGAGAACGGGAACACTGAAGCTTTCTTT.

The chain employs TRBV15 and TRBJ2-5; 7 bases are shared with TRBD2. Gene TRBJ2-7 matches the end of the DNA better, so the J call may be wrong. This CDR3 has 15 amino acids. The germline V gene encodes CDR1 LNHNV and CDR2 YYDKDF (reference sequence). The CDR3 DNA reads TGTGCCACCAGCAGAGGTACTAGCGCGGTCTACGAGCAGTACTTC. It is translated as CATSRGTSAVYEQYF.

The chain uses TRBV10-3 and TRBJ2-7, with TRBD1 identical over 10 bases. The CDR3 runs 14 residues. The germline CDR1 and CDR2 sequences are ENHRY and SYGVKD. Unmatched junction bases numbered 7, after V lost 6 bases and J lost 5 bases. CDR3 coding DNA: TGTGCCATCAGCTTAGGGGACAGGGGTGACGAGCAGTACTTC. It yields the protein CAISLGDRGDEQYF.

This clone was found a few times. The rearrangement links TRBV29-1 to TRBJ2-3, with TRBD2 as a possible D gene (5 bases). The ends were cut back, 6 bases at V and 0 bases at J, with 10 bases in the middle. Germline CDR1 and CDR2: SQVTM and ANQGSEA. The CDR3 extends over 13 amino acids. CDR3 amino acids: CSVGLFSTDTQYF. CDR3 sequence (DNA): TGCAGCGTAGGACTGTTTAGCACAGATACGCAGTATTTT.